This T cell receptor beta chain was sequenced in a study of blood T cell repertoires in COVID-19 (TCRdb year 2020). Context from the whole study: Samples from collaborators originated in the United States, Italy and Spain and spanned both the acute and convalescent phases of COVID-19. The material from the prospective study consisted of cDNA or gDNA derived from T cells, B-cell-depleted T cells, or PBMCs. The dataset comprised deeply sampled blood TCRbeta repertoires from subjects exposed to, actively infected with, or recovered from COVID-19. The repertoires were released in a freely available public database meant as a resource for research on the immune response to SARS-CoV-2. The samples were drawn from the first 160 participants of the ongoing ImmuneRACE study and from about 1,200 subjects provided by 6 global collaborators. A de-identified subject ID, COVID-19 status, age in years and sex were almost always included in the sample metadata. HLA class I and class II types, where available, came from metadata supplied by the sample provider rather than from assay-based typing.

Beyond this particular receptor, the publication reports: The quantity of clinical and demographic metadata differed by source and by participant and was supplied without curation.

Concerning this clone: It has no known antigen specificity. No much larger clonotype is one base removed from it; base qualities were not supplied.

TCRbeta CDR3 regions were amplified from genomic DNA using the immunoSEQ Assay, a bias-controlled multiplex PCR. Turning to the authors' computational methods: The number of nucleated cells in each sample was estimated from the amplification of reference gene primers within the assay. Sequence reads were collapsed and filtered to measure the absolute abundance of every unique TCRbeta CDR3 rearrangement. Productive Simpson clonality was computed per sample as the square root of Simpson's diversity index over productive rearrangements. Held by TCRdb, this immuneACCESS table contains in-frame sequences only and omits some clones. Under half of the omission traces to an unresolved V gene where checked; the cause of the rest is unknown. The D gene and trimming were derived from the DNA, and the V and J assignments and clone size from that table. The sample table lists approximately 300,000 clones, under 90% of them with a count of one. The ten largest clones represent about 4.2% of the sample.

There are 19 amino acids in the CDR3, from cysteine to phenylalanine inclusive. The sequence is cut down to CDR3 DNA, 57 bases in frame from base 1. The germline V gene (reference sequence) sets CDR1 to LNHDA and CDR2 to SQIVND. The junction shows trimming of 1 base on V and 6 bases on J, and the gene matches do not reach 10 bases of it. Participants in the prospective study were aged roughly 18 to 89 years, lived in about two dozen United States geographic areas, and enrolled through a virtual design. To assign participants to cohorts, the prospective study relied on clinical history that participants themselves reported in a screening survey and a study questionnaire. Recovered participants in ImmuneRACE Cohort 3 were defined as having two consecutive negative NP/OP PCR tests, clearance from a healthcare professional, or resolution of symptoms. In the prospective study, mobile phlebotomists collected whole blood, serum and a nasopharyngeal or oropharyngeal swab from each participant. Prospective study participants could optionally give additional blood draws and questionnaires over an approximately two-month period. Before DNA extraction, prospective study blood samples were shipped either frozen or at room temperature.

Here the chain combines TRBV19 and TRBJ2-2; 14 bases in between match TRBD2. The clonotype comes from a man younger than 40 who had recovered from COVID-19. The sample comprised PBMCs or T cells enriched from blood (not recorded which). The nucleotides are TGTGCCAGTAGTATAGGTGTCGGACTAGCGGGAGGTGGTGCCGGGGAGCTGTTTTTT. Translated, it reads CASSIGVGLAGGGAGELFF.